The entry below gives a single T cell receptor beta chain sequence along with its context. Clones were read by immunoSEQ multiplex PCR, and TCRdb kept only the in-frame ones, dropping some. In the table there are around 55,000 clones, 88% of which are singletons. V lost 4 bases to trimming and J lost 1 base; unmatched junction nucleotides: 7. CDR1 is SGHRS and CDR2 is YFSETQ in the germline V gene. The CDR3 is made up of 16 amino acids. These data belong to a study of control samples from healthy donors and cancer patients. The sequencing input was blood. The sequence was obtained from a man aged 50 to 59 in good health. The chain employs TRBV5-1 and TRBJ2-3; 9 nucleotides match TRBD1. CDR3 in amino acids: CASSRYRDRGTDTQYF. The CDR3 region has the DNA TGCGCCAGCAGCAGATACCGGGACAGGGGCACAGATACGCAGTATTTT.